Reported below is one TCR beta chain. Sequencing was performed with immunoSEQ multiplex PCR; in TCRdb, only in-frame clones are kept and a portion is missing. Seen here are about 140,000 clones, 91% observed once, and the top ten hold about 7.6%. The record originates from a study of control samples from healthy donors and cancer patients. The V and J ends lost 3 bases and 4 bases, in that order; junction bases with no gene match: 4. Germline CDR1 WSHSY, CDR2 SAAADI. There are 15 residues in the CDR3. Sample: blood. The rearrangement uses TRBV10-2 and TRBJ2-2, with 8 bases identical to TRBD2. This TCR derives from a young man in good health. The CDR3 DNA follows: TGCGCCAGCAGTGAAAGCGGGGGACCCACCGGGGAGCTGTTTTTT. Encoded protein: CASSESGGPTGELFF.